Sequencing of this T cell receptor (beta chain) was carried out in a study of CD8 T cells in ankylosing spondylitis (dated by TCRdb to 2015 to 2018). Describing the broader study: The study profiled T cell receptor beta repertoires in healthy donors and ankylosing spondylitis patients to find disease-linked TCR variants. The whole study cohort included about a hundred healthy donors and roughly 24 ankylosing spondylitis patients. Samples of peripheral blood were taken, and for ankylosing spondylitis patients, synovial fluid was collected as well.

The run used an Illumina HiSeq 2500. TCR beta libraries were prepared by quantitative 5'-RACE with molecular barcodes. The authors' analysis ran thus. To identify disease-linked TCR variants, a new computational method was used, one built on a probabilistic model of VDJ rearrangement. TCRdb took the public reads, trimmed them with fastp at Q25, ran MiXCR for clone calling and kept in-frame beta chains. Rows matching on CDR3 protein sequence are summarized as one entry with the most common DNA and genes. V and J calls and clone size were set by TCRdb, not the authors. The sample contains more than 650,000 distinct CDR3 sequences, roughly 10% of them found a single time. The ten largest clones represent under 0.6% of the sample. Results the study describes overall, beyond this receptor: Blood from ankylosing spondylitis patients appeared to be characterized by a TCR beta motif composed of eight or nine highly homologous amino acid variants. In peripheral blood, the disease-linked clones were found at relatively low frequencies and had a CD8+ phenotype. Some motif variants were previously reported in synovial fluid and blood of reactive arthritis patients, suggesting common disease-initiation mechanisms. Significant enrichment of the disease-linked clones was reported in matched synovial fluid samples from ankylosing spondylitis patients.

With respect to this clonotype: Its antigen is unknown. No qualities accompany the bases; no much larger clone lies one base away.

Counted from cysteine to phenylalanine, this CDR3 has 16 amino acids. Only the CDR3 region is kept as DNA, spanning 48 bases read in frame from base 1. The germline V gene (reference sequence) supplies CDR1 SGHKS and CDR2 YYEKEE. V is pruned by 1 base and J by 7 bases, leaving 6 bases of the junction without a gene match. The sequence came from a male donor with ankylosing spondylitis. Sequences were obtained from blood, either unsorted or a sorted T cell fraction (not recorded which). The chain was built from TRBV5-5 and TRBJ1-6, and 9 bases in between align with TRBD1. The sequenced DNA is TGTGCCAGCAGCTTGCTGGGACAGGGTTTGAATTCACCCCTCCACTTT. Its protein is CASSLLGQGLNSPLHF.